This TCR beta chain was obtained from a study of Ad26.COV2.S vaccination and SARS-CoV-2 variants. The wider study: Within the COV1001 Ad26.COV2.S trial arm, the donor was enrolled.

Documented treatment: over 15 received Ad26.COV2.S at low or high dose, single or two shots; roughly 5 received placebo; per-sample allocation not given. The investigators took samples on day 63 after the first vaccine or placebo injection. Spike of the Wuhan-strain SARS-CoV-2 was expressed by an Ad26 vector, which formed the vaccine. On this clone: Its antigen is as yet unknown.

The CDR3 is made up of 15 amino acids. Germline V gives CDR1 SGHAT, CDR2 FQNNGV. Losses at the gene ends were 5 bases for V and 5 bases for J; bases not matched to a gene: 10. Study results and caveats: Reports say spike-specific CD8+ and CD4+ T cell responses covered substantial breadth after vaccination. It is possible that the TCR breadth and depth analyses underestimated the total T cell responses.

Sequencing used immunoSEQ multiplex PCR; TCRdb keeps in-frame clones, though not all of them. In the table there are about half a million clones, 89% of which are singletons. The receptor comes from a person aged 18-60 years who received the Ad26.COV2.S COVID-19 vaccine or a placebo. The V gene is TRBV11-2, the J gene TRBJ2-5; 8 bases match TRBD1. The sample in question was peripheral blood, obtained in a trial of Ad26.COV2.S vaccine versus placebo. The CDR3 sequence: CASSRPGGPAETQYF. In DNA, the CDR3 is TGTGCCAGCAGCCGGCCAGGGGGCCCCGCGGAGACCCAGTACTTC.